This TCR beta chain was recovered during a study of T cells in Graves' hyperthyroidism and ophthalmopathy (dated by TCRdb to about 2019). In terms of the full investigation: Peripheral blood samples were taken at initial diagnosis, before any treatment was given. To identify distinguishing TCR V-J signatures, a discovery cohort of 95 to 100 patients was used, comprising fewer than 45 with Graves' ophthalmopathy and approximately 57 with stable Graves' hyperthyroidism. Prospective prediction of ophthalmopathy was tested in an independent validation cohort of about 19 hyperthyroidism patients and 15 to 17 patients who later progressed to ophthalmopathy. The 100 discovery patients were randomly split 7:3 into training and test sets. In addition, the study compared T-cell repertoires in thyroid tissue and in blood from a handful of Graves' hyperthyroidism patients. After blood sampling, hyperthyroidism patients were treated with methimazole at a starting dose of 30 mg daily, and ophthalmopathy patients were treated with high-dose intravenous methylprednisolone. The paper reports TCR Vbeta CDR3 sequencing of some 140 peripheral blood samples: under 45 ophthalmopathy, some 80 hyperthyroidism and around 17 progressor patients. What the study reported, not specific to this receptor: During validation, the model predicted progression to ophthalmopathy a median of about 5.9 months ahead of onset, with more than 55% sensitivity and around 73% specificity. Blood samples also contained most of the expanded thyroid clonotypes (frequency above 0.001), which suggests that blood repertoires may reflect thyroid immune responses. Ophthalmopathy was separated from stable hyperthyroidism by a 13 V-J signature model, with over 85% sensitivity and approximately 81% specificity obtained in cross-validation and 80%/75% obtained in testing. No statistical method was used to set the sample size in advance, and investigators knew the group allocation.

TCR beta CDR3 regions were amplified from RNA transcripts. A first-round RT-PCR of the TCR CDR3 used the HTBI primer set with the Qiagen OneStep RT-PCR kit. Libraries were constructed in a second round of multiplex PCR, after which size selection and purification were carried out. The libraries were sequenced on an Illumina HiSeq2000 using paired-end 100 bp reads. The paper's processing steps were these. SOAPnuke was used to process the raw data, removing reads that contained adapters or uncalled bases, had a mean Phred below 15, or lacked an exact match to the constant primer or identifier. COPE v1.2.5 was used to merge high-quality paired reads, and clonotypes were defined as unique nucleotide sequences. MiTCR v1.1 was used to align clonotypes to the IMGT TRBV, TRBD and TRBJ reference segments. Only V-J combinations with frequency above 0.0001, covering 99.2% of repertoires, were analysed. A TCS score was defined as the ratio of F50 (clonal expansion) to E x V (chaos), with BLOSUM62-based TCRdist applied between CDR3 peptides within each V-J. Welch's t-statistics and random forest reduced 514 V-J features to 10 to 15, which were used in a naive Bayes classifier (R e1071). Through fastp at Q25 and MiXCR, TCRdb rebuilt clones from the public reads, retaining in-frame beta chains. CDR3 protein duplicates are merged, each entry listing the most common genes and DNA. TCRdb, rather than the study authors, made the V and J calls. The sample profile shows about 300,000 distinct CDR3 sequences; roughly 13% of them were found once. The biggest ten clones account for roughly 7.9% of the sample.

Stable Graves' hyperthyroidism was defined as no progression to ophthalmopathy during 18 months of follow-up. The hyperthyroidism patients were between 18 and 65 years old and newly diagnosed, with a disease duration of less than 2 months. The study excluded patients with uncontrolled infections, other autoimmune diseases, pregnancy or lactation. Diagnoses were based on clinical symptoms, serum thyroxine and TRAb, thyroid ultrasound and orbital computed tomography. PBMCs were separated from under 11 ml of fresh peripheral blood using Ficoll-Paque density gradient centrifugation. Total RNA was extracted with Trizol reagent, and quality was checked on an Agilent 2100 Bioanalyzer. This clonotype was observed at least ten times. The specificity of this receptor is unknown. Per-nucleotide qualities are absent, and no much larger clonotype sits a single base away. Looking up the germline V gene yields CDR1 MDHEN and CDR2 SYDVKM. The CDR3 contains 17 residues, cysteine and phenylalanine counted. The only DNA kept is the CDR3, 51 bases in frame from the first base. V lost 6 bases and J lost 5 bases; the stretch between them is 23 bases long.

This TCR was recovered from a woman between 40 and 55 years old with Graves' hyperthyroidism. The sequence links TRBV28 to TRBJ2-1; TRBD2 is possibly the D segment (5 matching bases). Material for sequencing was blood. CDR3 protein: CASRFSVWTPNDNEQFF. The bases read TGTGCCAGCAGATTCTCGGTATGGACTCCGAACGACAATGAGCAGTTCTTC.